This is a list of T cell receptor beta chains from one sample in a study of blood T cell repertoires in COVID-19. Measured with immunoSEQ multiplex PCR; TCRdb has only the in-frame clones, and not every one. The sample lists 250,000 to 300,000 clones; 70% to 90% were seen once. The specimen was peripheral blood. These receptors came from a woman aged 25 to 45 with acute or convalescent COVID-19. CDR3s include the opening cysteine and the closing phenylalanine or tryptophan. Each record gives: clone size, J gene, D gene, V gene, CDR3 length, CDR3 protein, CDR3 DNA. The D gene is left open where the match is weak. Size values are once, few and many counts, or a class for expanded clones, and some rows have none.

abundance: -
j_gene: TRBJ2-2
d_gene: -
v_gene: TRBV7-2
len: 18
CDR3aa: CASSLYLSVARGGGELFF
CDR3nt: TGTGCCAGCAGCTTATACCTGTCAGTGGCTAGGGGTGGCGGGGAGCTGTTTTTT

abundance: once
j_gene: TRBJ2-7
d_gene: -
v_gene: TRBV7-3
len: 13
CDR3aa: CASSLAGTYEQYF
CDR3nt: TGTGCCAGCAGCTTAGCAGGGACTTACGAGCAGTACTTC

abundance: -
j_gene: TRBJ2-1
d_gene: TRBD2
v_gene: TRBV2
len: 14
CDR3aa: CASSLAGPYNEQFF
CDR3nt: TGTGCCAGCAGCTTAGCGGGCCCCTACAATGAGCAGTTCTTC

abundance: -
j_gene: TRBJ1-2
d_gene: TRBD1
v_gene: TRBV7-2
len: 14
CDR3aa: CASSLDRGLYGYTF
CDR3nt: TGTGCCAGCAGCTTAGACAGGGGGCTCTATGGCTACACCTTC

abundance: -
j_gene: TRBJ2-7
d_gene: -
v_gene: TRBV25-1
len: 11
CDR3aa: CASSLSYEQYF
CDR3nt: TGTGCCAGCAGTCTGTCCTACGAGCAGTACTTC

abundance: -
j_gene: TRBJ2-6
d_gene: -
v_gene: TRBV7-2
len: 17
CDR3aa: CASSLGKGLSGANVLTF
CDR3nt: TGTGCCAGCAGCTTAGGTAAGGGGCTCTCTGGGGCCAACGTCCTGACTTTC

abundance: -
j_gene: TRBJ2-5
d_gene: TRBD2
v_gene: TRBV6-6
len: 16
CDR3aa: CASSRGLAGPQETQYF
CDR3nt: TGTGCCAGCAGTCGAGGACTAGCGGGACCACAAGAGACCCAGTACTTC

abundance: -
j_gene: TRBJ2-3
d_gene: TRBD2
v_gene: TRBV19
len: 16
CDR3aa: CASSTTSGRKTDTQYF
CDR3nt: TGTGCCAGTAGTACGACTAGCGGGAGGAAGACAGATACGCAGTATTTT

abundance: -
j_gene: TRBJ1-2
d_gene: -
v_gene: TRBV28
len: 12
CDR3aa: CASNGRGYGYTF
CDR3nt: TGTGCCAGCAATGGCCGGGGCTATGGCTACACCTTC

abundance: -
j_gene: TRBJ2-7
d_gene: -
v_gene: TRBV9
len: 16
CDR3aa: CASSVVPSGPTYEQYF
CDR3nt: TGTGCCAGCAGCGTAGTACCCAGCGGGCCTACCTACGAGCAGTACTTC

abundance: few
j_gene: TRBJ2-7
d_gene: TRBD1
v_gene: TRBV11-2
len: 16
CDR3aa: CASSLDWGQGSSEQYF
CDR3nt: TGTGCCAGCAGCTTAGATTGGGGACAGGGCTCTTCCGAGCAGTACTTC

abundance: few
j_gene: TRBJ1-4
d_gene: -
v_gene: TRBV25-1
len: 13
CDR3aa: CASSEAPRGKLFF
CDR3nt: TGTGCCAGCAGTGAAGCGCCCCGGGGAAAACTGTTTTTT

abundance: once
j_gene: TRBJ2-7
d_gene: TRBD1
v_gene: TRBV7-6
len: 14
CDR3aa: CASSSGTGGYEQYF
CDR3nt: TGTGCCAGCAGCTCCGGGACAGGGGGCTACGAGCAGTACTTC

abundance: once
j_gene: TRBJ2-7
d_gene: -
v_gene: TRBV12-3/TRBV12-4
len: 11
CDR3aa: CASARDKKQYF
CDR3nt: TGTGCCAGCGCAAGGGACAAGAAGCAGTACTTC

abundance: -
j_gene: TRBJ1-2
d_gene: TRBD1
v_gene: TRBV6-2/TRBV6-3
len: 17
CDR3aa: CASSYDLGQGHYYGYTF
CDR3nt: TGTGCCAGCAGTTACGATTTGGGACAGGGGCACTACTATGGCTACACCTTC

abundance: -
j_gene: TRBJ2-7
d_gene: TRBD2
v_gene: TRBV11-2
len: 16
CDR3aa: CASSLDPASGSYEQYF
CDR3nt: TGTGCCAGCAGCTTAGATCCGGCTAGCGGGAGCTACGAGCAGTACTTC

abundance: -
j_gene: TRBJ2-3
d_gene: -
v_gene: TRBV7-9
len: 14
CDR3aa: CASSLLGASPSQYF
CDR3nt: TGTGCCAGCAGCTTATTGGGAGCTAGCCCCTCGCAGTATTTT

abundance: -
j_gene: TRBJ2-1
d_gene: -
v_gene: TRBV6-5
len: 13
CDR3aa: CASSQDYYNEQFF
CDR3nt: TGTGCCAGCAGCCAAGACTACTACAATGAGCAGTTCTTC

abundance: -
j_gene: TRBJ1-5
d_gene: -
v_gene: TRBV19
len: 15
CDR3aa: CASSIGGVFNQPQHF
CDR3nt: TGTGCCAGTAGTATTGGAGGGGTTTTCAATCAGCCCCAGCATTTT

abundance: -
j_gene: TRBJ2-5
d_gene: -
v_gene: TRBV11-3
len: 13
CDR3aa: CASSEGGRETQYF
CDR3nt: TGTGCCAGCAGTGAGGGTGGGCGAGAGACCCAGTACTTC

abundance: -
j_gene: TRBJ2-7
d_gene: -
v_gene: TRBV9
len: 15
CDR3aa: CASSVDMGRSYEQYF
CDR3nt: TGTGCCAGCAGCGTAGATATGGGCAGATCCTACGAGCAGTACTTC

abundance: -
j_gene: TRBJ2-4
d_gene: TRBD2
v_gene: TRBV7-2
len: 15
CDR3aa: CASSPSRRELNIQYF
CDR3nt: TGTGCCAGCAGCCCATCCCGGCGGGAGTTAAACATTCAGTACTTC

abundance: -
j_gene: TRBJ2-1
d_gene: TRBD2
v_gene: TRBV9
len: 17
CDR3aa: CASSPEASGRGRNEQFF
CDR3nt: TGTGCCAGCAGCCCAGAAGCTAGCGGGAGAGGACGCAATGAGCAGTTCTTC

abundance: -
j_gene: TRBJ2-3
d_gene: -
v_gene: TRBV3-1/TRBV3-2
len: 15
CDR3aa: CASSQDRGPTDTQYF
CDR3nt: TGTGCCAGCAGCCAAGATCGAGGGCCTACAGATACGCAGTATTTT

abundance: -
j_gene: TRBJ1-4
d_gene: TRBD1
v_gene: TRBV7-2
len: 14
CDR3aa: CASSQQGVGEKLFF
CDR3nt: TGTGCCAGCAGCCAACAGGGGGTGGGTGAAAAACTGTTTTTT

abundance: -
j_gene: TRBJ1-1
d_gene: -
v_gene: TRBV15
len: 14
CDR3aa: CATSRVAGWTEAFF
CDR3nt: TGTGCCACCAGCAGAGTCGCAGGGTGGACTGAAGCTTTCTTT

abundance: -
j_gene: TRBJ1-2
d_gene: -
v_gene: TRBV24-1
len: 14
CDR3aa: CATSDARLSMRYTF
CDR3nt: TGTGCCACCAGTGATGCAAGACTTTCTATGCGCTACACCTTC

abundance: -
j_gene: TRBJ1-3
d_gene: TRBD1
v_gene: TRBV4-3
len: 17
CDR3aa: CASSQDPDRGLRNTIYF
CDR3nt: TGCGCCAGCAGCCAAGATCCCGACAGGGGACTACGAAACACCATATATTTT

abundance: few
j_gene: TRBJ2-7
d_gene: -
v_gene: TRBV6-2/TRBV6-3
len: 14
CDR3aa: CASSYTSYSYEQYF
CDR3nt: TGTGCCAGCAGTTATACTAGCTACTCCTACGAGCAGTACTTC

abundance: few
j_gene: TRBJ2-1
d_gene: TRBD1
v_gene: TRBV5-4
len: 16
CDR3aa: CASSVGGTGWNNEQFF
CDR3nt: TGTGCCAGCAGTGTTGGAGGGACAGGGTGGAACAATGAGCAGTTCTTC

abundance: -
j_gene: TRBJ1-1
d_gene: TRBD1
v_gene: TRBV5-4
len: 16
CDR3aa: CASSTTGGLRDTEAFF
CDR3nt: TGTGCCAGCAGCACGACAGGGGGCCTTAGGGACACTGAAGCTTTCTTT

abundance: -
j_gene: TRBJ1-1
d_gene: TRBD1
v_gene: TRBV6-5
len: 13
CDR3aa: CASRVPGQGRAFF
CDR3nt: TGTGCCAGCAGAGTCCCGGGACAGGGTCGGGCTTTCTTT

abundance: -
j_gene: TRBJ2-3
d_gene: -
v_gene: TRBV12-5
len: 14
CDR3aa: CASGLVPVADTQYF
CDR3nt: TGTGCTAGTGGTTTGGTACCGGTAGCAGATACGCAGTATTTT

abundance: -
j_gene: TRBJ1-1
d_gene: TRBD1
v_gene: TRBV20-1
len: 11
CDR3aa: CSALQGSEAFF
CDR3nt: TGCAGTGCTCTACAGGGGTCTGAAGCTTTCTTT

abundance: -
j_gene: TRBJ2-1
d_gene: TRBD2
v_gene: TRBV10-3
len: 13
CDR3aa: CAITETSGSRQFF
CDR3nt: TGTGCCATCACGGAGACTAGCGGGAGTAGGCAGTTCTTC

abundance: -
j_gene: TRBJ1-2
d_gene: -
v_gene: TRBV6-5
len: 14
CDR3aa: CASSYSDINYGYTF
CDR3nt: TGTGCCAGCAGTTATTCCGACATTAACTATGGCTACACCTTC

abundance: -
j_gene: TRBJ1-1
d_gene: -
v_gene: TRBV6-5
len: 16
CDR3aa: CASSYEPVQGNTEAFF
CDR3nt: TGTGCCAGCAGTTACGAACCCGTACAGGGGAACACTGAAGCTTTCTTT

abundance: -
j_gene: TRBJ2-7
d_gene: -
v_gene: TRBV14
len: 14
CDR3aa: CASSQRTASYEQYF
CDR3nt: TGTGCCAGCAGCCAGCGGACAGCCTCCTACGAGCAGTACTTC

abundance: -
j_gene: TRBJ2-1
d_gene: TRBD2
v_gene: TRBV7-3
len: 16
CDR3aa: CASSSKSGTPYNEQFF
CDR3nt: TGTGCCAGCAGCTCTAAGAGCGGGACGCCCTACAATGAGCAGTTCTTC

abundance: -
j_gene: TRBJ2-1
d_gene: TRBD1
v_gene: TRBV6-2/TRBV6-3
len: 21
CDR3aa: CASSYPTSPGQGGATYNEQFF
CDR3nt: TGTGCCAGCAGTTACCCCACCTCCCCGGGACAGGGGGGCGCTACCTACAATGAGCAGTTCTTC

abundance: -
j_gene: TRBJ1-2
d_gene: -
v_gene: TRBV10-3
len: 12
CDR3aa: CANRGTNYGYTF
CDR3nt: TGTGCCAACCGCGGGACGAACTATGGCTACACCTTC

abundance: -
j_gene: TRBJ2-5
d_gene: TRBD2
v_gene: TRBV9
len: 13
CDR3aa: CASSVRGGETQYF
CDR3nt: TGTGCCAGCAGCGTAAGGGGAGGGGAGACCCAGTACTTC

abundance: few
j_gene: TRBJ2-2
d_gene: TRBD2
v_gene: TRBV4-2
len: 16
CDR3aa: CASSQGTSGSAGELFF
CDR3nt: TGTGCCAGCAGCCAAGGGACTAGCGGGAGCGCCGGGGAGCTGTTTTTT

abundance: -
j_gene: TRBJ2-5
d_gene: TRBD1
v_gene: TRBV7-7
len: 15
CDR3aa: CASSFDRGPQETQYF
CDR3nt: TGTGCTAGCAGCTTCGACAGGGGGCCCCAAGAGACCCAGTACTTC

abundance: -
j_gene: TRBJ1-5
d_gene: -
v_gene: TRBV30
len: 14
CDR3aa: CACSDSYSNQPQHF
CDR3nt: TGTGCCTGCTCCGACAGCTATAGCAATCAGCCCCAGCATTTT

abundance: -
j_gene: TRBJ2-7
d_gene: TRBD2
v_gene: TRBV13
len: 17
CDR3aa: CASSLGTSGRVSYEQYF
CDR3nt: TGTGCCAGCAGCTTAGGGACTAGCGGGAGGGTCAGCTACGAGCAGTACTTC

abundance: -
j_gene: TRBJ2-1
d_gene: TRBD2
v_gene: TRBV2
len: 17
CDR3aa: CASSATSGSSAYNEQFF
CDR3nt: TGTGCCAGCAGTGCTACTAGCGGGAGTAGCGCCTACAATGAGCAGTTCTTC

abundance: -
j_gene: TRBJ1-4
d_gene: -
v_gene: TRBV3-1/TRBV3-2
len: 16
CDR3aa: CASSPSFGAGFEKLFF
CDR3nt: TGTGCCAGCAGCCCATCCTTTGGGGCCGGATTTGAAAAACTGTTTTTT

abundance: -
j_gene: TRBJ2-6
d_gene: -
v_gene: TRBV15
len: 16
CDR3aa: CATSRIAGVGANVLTF
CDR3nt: TGTGCCACCAGCAGAATAGCAGGGGTCGGGGCCAACGTCCTGACTTTC

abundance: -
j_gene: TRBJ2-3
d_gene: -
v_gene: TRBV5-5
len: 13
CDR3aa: CASTEGVRLQEYF
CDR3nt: TGTGCCAGCACCGAGGGGGTTAGGCTGCAGGAGTATTTT

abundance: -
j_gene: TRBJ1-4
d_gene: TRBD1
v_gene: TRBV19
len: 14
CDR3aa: CASTPGQGRKELFF
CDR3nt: TGTGCCAGTACCCCTGGACAGGGACGCAAGGAACTGTTTTTT

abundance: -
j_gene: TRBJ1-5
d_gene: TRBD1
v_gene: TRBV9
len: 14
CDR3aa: CASSEGTVNQPQHF
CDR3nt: TGTGCCAGCAGCGAGGGGACAGTCAATCAGCCCCAGCATTTT

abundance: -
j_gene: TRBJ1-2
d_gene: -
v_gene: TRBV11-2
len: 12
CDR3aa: CASSRRPEGYTF
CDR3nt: TGTGCCAGCAGCCGCCGGCCGGAGGGCTACACCTTC

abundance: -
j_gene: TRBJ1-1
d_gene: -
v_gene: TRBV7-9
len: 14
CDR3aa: CASSDPTGTTEAFF
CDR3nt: TGTGCCAGCAGCGACCCCACAGGGACGACTGAAGCTTTCTTT

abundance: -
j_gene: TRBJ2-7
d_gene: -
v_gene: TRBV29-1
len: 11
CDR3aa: CSVRYGYEQYF
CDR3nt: TGCAGCGTGCGTTATGGCTACGAGCAGTACTTC

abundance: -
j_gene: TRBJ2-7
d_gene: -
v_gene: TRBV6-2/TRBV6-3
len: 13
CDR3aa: CASSYLMAYEQYF
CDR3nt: TGTGCCAGCAGTTACCTAATGGCCTACGAGCAGTACTTC

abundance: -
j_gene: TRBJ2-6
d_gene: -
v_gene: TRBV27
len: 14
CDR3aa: CASSIMSGANVLTF
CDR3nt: TGTGCCAGCAGTATAATGTCTGGGGCCAACGTCCTGACTTTC